This TCR beta chain stems from a study of CD8+ T cells in alopecia areata. For the study at large: Severity was scored as percentage of affected scalp area in treated patients.

Study findings and constraints: Across lesional scalp, and particularly alopecia totalis/universalis, clonality surpassed that of normal scalp. Sharing of TCRs across patients appeared less clear than in mice, possibly for HLA-related reasons.

It was cDNA, reverse transcribed from extracted RNA, that served as the sequencing template. The protocol was immunoSEQ multiplex PCR, while the TCRdb copy is restricted to in-frame clones and leaves out a portion. The table has roughly 120,000 clones, roughly 58% seen once. This sample's treatment: oral pan-JAK inhibitor, 5-10 mg twice daily. Comments on this clone: Its cognate antigen is unknown.

The specimen comprised CD8+ T cells sorted from blood, sampled at week 4, from a patient treated with tofacitinib. The receptor comes from a human donor with alopecia areata.

The CDR3 bases are TGTGCCAGCAGCTTAGCAGGGGGCTCTGGAAACACCATATATTTT. Amino acids: CASSLAGGSGNTIYF. J is TRBJ1-3 and V is TRBV7-8; D is perhaps TRBD1 (6 bases). The length of the CDR3 is 15 residues. The germline CDR1 and CDR2 sequences are SGHVS and FQNEAQ. V dropped 0 bases and J dropped 0 bases, with 6 bases sitting between them. The full variable domain, with the rest looked up from reference TRBV7-8 and TRBJ1-3, is GAGVSQSPRYKVAKRGQDVALRCDPISGHVSLFWYQQALGQGPEFLTYFQNEAQLDKSGLPSDRFFAERPEGSVSTLKIQRTQQEDSAVYLCASSLAGGSGNTIYFGEGSWLTVV.